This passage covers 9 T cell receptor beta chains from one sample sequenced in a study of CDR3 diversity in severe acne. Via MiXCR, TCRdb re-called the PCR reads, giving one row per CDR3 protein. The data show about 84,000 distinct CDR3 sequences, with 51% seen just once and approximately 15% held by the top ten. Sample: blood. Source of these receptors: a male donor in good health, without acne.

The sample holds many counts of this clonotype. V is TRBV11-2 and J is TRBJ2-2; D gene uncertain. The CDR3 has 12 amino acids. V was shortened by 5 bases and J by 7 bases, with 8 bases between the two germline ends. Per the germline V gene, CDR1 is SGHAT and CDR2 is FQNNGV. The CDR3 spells CASSRWIGELFF. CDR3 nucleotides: TGTGCCAGCAGCCGGTGGATCGGGGAGCTGTTTTTT.

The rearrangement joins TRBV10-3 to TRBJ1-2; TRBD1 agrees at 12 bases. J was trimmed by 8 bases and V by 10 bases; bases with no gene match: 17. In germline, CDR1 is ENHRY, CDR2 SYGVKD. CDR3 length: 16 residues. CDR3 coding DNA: TGTGCCAGCAAGGAGCCTTTGGGACAGGGGGCGATCGGCTACACCTTC. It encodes CASKEPLGQGAIGYTF.

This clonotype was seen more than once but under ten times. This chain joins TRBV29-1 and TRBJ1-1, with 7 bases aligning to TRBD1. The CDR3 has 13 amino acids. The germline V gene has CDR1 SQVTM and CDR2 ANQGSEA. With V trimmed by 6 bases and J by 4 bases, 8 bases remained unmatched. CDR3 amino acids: CSVYDRVGTEAFF. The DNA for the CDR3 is TGCAGCGTCTACGACAGGGTCGGCACTGAAGCTTTCTTT. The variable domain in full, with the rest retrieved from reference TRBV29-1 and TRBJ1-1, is SAVISQKPSRDICQRGTSLTIQCQVDSQVTMMFWYRQQPGQSLTLIATANQGSEATYESGFVIDKFPISRPNLTFSTLTVSNMSPEDSSIYLCSVYDRVGTEAFFGQGTRLTVV.

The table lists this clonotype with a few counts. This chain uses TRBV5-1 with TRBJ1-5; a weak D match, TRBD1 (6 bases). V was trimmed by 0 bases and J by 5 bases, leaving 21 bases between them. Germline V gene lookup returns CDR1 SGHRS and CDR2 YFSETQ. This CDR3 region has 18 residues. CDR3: CASSLVSPTGFADQPQHF. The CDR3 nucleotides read TGCGCCAGCAGCTTGGTGTCCCCCACAGGGTTTGCGGATCAGCCCCAGCATTTT.

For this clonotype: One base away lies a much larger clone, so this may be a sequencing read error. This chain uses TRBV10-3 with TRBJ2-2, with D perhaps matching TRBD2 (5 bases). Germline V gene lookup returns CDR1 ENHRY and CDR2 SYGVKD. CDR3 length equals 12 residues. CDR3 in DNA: TGTGCCATCAGTGGGAACACCGGGGAGCTGTCTTTT. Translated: CAISGNTGELSF.

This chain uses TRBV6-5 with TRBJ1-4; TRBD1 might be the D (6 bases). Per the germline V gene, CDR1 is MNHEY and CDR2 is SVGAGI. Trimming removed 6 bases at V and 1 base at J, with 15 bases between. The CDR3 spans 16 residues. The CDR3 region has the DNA TGTGCCAGCAGAAAGGGGGGAGCGAAAACTAATGAAAAACTGTTTTTT. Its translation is CASRKGGAKTNEKLFF.

The CDR3 coding sequence is TGTGCCACCAGTCTTAGCGGGAGGAGGGGCCAAGAGACCCAGTACTTC. Residues: CATSLSGRRGQETQYF. The chain uses TRBV24-1 and TRBJ2-5; 10 bases match TRBD2. CDR1 and CDR2 from the germline V gene are KGHDR and SFDVKD. After removal of 6 bases from V and 1 base from J, the junction contained 7 bases not matched to a gene. The length of the CDR3 is 16 residues.

The DNA of the CDR3 is TGTGCCAGCTTCGACACCCCCATGACTAGCGAGATCTACAATGAGCAGTTCTTC. Its protein product is CASFDTPMTSEIYNEQFF. This chain connects TRBV11-1 to TRBJ2-1, with 8 nucleotides matching TRBD2. The trim removed 8 bases at V and 3 bases at J, leaving 18 bases unmatched. CDR3 length equals 18 residues. The germline CDR1 and CDR2 sequences are SGHAT and FQDESV (reference sequence).

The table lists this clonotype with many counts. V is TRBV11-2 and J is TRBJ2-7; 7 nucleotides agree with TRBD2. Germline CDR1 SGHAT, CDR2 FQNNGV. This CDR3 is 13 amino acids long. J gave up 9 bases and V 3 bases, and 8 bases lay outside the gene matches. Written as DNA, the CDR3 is TGTGCCAGCAGCTTCGGGGGAGGGGTGCGGCAGTACTTC. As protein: CASSFGGGVRQYF. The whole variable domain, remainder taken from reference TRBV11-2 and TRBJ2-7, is EAGVAQSPRYKIIEKRQSVAFWCNPISGHATLYWYQQILGQGPKLLIQFQNNGVVDDSQLPKDRFSAERLKGVDSTLKIQPAKLEDSAVYLCASSFGGGVRQYFGPGTRLTVT.